This TCR beta chain stems from a study of identical twins. Study conclusions and caveats: For out-of-frame alpha sequences shared by twins, low generation probability was in excess. Insertion counts were lower in abundant cord blood beta clonotypes, a trend that memory repertoires did not show.

This clonotype was seen many times. Antigen unknown. V dropped 1 base and J dropped 7 bases, with 13 bases sitting between them. The CDR3 spans 15 residues. The germline V gene has CDR1 LGHNA and CDR2 YNFKEQ. TCRdb fed the 5' RACE reads into MiXCR, producing one record per CDR3 protein. The sample shows a few hundred thousand distinct CDR3 sequences, roughly a tenth of them seen only once. This clonotype originated in a man between 50 and 59 years old in good health. The chain uses TRBV4-2 and TRBJ2-2, with a weak D call TRBD1 (6 bases). Sequenced: memory T cells sorted from blood. The CDR3 sequence: CASSQGDTRGGELFF. CDR3 nucleotide sequence: TGTGCCAGCAGCCAAGGGGACACTCGGGGCGGGGAGCTGTTTTTT.